This TCR beta chain is drawn from a study of T-cell memory formation after mild COVID-19. TCRdb independently ran MiXCR on the 5' RACE reads; one entry per CDR3 protein. The sample carries 310,000 or so distinct CDR3 sequences, about 16% recorded once. Study-wide results and limits: That cross-reactive memory joined was suggested by some responding clones appearing in pre-infection memory.

V lost 0 bases, J lost 5 bases, and 8 bases lay in between. Germline V gives CDR1 SGHRS, CDR2 YFSETQ. CDR3 length equals 14 residues. This clonotype came up a few times. Its cognate antigen is unknown. This receptor was taken from a man aged 18-30 years who had mild COVID-19 (a few samples of this study predate the infection). Cell type and time point are not known. The chain employs TRBV5-1 and TRBJ2-2; D is ambiguous. Input material: PBMCs or a T cell subset sorted from them (not recorded which). CDR3: CASSLVPPTGELFF. CDR3 DNA: TGCGCCAGCAGCTTGGTCCCGCCGACCGGGGAGCTGTTTTTT.